The next 2 T cell receptor beta chains were all read from a single sample in a study of blood T cells in healthy people across ages. Sample-barcoded 5' priming and a J-beta primer mix drove a second PCR of 7 to 11 cycles. TCRdb reanalysed the 5' RACE reads using MiXCR and keeps one entry per CDR3 protein. The sample includes 580,000 or so distinct CDR3 sequences, around 50% seen only once; the top ten take around 24%. Sequencing input: blood. The receptors derive from an elderly man in good health.

The rearrangement links TRBV10-3 to TRBJ2-1, with D possibly matching TRBD2 (6 bases). The CDR3 is made up of 11 amino acids. V was cut by 8 bases and J by 10 bases, with 12 bases left in between. The germline V gene encodes CDR1 ENHRY and CDR2 SYGVKD. The CDR3 region is CAIAEAGEQFF. In nucleotides, the CDR3 is TGTGCCATCGCGGAGGCGGGGGAGCAGTTCTTC.

V usage is TRBV12-3 or TRBV12-4 and J usage is TRBJ1-5, with 9 bases that match TRBD1. V lost 4 bases, J lost 3 bases, and 4 bases stayed unmatched. This CDR3 has 15 residues. Here the CDR3 DNA reads TGTGCCAGCAGTTCCCGGACAGGGGTCAATCAGCCCCAGCATTTT. Amino acid sequence: CASSSRTGVNQPQHF.